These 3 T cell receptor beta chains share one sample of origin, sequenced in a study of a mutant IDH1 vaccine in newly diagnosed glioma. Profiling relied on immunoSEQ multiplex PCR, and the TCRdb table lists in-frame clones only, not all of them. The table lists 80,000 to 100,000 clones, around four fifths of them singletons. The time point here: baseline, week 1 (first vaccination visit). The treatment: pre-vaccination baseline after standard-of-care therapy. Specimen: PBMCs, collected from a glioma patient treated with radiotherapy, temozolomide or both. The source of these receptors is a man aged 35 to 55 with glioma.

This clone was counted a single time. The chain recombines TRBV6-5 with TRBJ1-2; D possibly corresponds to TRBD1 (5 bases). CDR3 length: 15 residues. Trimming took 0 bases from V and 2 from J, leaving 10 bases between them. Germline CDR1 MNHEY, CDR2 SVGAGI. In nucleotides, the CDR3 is TGTGCCAGCAGTTACTCGCGGGGCCTGAACTATGGCTACACCTTC. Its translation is CASSYSRGLNYGYTF.

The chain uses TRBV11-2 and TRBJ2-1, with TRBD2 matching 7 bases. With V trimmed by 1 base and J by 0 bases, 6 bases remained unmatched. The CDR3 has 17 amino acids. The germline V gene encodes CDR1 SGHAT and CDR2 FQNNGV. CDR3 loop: CASSLVGRGDSYNEQFF. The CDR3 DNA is TGTGCCAGCAGCTTAGTCGGTCGGGGGGACTCCTACAATGAGCAGTTCTTC.

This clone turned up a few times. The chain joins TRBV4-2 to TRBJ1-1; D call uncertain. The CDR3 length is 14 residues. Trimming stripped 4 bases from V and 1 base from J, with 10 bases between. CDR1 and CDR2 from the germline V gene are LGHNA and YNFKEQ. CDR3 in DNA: TGTGCCAGCAGCCCCGGTCGGCGGAACACTGAAGCTTTCTTT. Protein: CASSPGRRNTEAFF.